A selection of T cell receptor beta chains follows, all from one sample in a study of PD-L1 blockade in urothelial cancer. Assay used: immunoSEQ multiplex PCR; TCRdb lists only in-frame clones, some missing. The top ten clones hold around an eighth of a sample with some 89,000 clones, more than 75% of them seen once. Source: PBMCs, taken around atezolizumab (anti-PD-L1) treatment. These receptors originate from a man between 60 and 70 years old with urothelial cancer. Both conserved end residues are part of each CDR3. A D gene is named only where the DNA matches it firmly. Part of the rows lack a size; the others show once, few, many or a class for expanded clones.

j_call	clone_size	v_call	d_call	cdr3_nt	cdr3_aa
TRBJ1-2	.	TRBV4-2	.	TGTGCCAGCAGCCAAGAGGGGGCGAGTGGCTACACCTTC	CASSQEGASGYTF
TRBJ2-2	.	TRBV19	TRBD2	TGTGCCAGTAGTAGGGAGGGACTAGCGGGGGGATACGGGGAGCTGTTTTTT	CASSREGLAGGYGELFF
TRBJ1-3	.	TRBV9	TRBD1	TGTGCCAGCAGCGTAGGAGGGGACAGGGGGCTTGGAAACACCATATATTTT	CASSVGGDRGLGNTIYF
TRBJ1-2	few	TRBV30	.	TGTGCCTGGGACGCTGAAACCTCTAACAGTAACACCTTC	CAWDAETSNSNTF
TRBJ1-1	.	TRBV7-3	TRBD1	TGTGCCAGCAGCCGACAGGGGGGGAACACTGAAGCTTTCTTT	CASSRQGGNTEAFF
TRBJ1-3	.	TRBV9	TRBD1	TGTGCCAGCAGCCCCCGGACAGGTCAAGGGACCATATATTTT	CASSPRTGQGTIYF
TRBJ2-5	.	TRBV7-9	TRBD1	TGTGCCAGCAGCCGGTGGACAGGTCGAATGTTAGGGACCCAGTACTTC	CASSRWTGRMLGTQYF
TRBJ2-1	.	TRBV7-2	.	TGTGCCAGCAGCTTGAGACTCCACACTGAGCAGTTCTTC	CASSLRLHTEQFF
TRBJ2-7	.	TRBV27	.	TGTGCCAGCAGTTTATCCAGGGTCAACGAGCAGTACTTC	CASSLSRVNEQYF
TRBJ1-1	once	TRBV7-8	.	TGTGCCATGCAGGGTGGGAACACTGAAGCTTTCTTT	CAMQGGNTEAFF
TRBJ1-4	.	TRBV4-1	TRBD1	TGCGCCAGCAGCCAGGGGACAGCCACCAGGACACTTGAAAAACTGTTTTTT	CASSQGTATRTLEKLFF
TRBJ1-2	.	TRBV19	.	TGTGCCAGTAGTGCCGACCACACCAGGTTGGGCTACACCTTC	CASSADHTRLGYTF
TRBJ2-3	.	TRBV5-4	TRBD1	TGTGCCAGCAGCTCAAGGGGGCAAAGGACAGATACGCAGTATTTT	CASSSRGQRTDTQYF
TRBJ1-3	once	TRBV6-5	.	TGTGCCAGCAGGCCTAACTTCGGGGTCGGAGGCACCATATATTTT	CASRPNFGVGGTIYF
TRBJ1-1	.	TRBV2	.	TGTGCCAGCAGTGATTCTCGGAACACTGAAGCTTTCTTT	CASSDSRNTEAFF
TRBJ2-7	.	TRBV4-3	TRBD1	TGCGCCAGCAGCCAAGATGGACAGGCCAAGGTGGGCTACGAGCAGTACTTC	CASSQDGQAKVGYEQYF
TRBJ1-4	.	TRBV6-1	.	TGTGCCAGCAGTCCCCTTTCGTTCGGAGGTAACGAACTGTTTTTT	CASSPLSFGGNELFF
TRBJ1-1	.	TRBV6-5	TRBD1	TGTGCCAGCAGCCGGACAGGGTTACCTGAAGCTTTCTTT	CASSRTGLPEAFF
TRBJ2-3	.	TRBV28	.	TGTGCCAGCAGTTTAGGTTCCGCCGAAGGGGCAGATACGCAGTATTTT	CASSLGSAEGADTQYF
TRBJ2-2	few	TRBV7-6	.	TGTGCCAGCAGCTTAAGTCGTGTGGGCTCAACCGGGGAGCTGTTTTTT	CASSLSRVGSTGELFF
TRBJ1-2	.	TRBV7-2	TRBD1	TGTGCCAGCAGCAAGGGACAGGCCGTTCAATTTGGCTACACCTTC	CASSKGQAVQFGYTF
TRBJ2-1	.	TRBV5-1	.	TGCGCCAGCAGCTTGCTGCCGGGTCGCTCCTACAATGAGCAGTTCTTC	CASSLLPGRSYNEQFF
TRBJ2-5	.	TRBV6-5	.	TGTGCCAGCAGTTACTCGGGTCATAGGGGGGAGACCCAGTACTTC	CASSYSGHRGETQYF
TRBJ2-1	.	TRBV27	.	TGTGCCAGCAGTTTAATCCTGGGAGGCGGTGAGCAGTTCTTC	CASSLILGGGEQFF
TRBJ1-1	.	TRBV2	.	TGTGCCAGCAGTGGGTACATGAACACTGAAGCTTTCTTT	CASSGYMNTEAFF
TRBJ1-1	.	TRBV19	TRBD1	TGTGCCAGTAGTACCCAAGGGACAGGGGGCACTGAAGCTTTCTTT	CASSTQGTGGTEAFF
TRBJ2-4	.	TRBV5-1	TRBD2	TGCGCCAGCAGCCTAGGACTAGCGAGAAATAACATTCAGTACTTC	CASSLGLARNNIQYF
TRBJ2-7	.	TRBV6-5	.	TGTGCCAGCAGTTACTCGAGTCCCTCCTACGAGCAGTACTTC	CASSYSSPSYEQYF
TRBJ2-1	.	TRBV7-3	.	TGTGCCAGCAGCTTAGGGCAGGGGACTGAGCAGTTCTTC	CASSLGQGTEQFF
TRBJ2-1	.	TRBV6-5	TRBD2	TGTGCCAGCAGCAGCACCAGACTAGCCAATGAGCAGTTCTTC	CASSSTRLANEQFF
TRBJ2-1	.	TRBV10-3	.	TGTGCCATCAGGATAGCGGTTTACAATGAGCAGTTCTTC	CAIRIAVYNEQFF
TRBJ1-2	.	TRBV5-1	TRBD1	TGCGCCAGCAGACTCGACAGGGATCGAAGTGGCTACACCTTC	CASRLDRDRSGYTF
TRBJ2-7	.	TRBV2	TRBD2	TGTGCCAGCAGTGAAGAGGGACTAGCGGGGACTTTCTACGAGCAGTACTTC	CASSEEGLAGTFYEQYF
TRBJ2-5	.	TRBV7-3	.	TGTGCCAGCAGCAAATTTCCGGGACTTCAAGAGACCCAGTACTTC	CASSKFPGLQETQYF
TRBJ2-3	.	TRBV4-1	.	TGCGCCAGCAGCCTGAGTGGCGGGGGCACAGATACGCAGTATTTT	CASSLSGGGTDTQYF
TRBJ2-7	.	TRBV5-4	TRBD2	TGTGCCAGCACCCCAGGCGGACTAGCCCACGAGCAGTACTTC	CASTPGGLAHEQYF
TRBJ2-1	.	TRBV19	.	TGTGCCAGTAGTCGACAGCGTCAAATCCGTGACAATGAGCAGTTCTTC	CASSRQRQIRDNEQFF
TRBJ1-2	.	TRBV7-3	TRBD1	TGTGCCAGCAGCGAGACAGGGTATGGCTACACCTTC	CASSETGYGYTF
TRBJ1-5	few	TRBV19	TRBD1	TGTGCCAGTAGTACGGGGACAGGGCTTAGCAATCAGCCCCAGCATTTT	CASSTGTGLSNQPQHF